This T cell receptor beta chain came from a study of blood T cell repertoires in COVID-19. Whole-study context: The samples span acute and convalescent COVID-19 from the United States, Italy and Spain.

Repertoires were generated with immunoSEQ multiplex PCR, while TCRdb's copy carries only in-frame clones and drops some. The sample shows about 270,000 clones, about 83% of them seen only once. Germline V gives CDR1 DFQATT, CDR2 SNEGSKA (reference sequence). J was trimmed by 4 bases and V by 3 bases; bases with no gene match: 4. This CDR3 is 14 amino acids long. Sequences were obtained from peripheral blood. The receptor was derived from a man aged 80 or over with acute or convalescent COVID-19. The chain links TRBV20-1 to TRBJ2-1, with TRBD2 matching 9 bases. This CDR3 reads CSASGLAGYNEQFF. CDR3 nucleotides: TGCAGTGCTAGTGGTCTAGCGGGGTACAATGAGCAGTTCTTC.